This TCR beta chain came from a study of molecular identifiers for immune sequencing clone quantification. This clonotype was recorded many times. TCRdb itself ran the PCR reads through MiXCR, one entry per CDR3 protein. The repertoire holds under 350,000 distinct CDR3 sequences, with about 22% as singletons. The CDR3 runs 13 residues. In germline, CDR1 is SNHLY, CDR2 FYNNEI. V was trimmed by 3 bases and J by 6 bases, leaving 10 bases between them. For naive CD8 T cells, sorting used the CD8+CD4-CCR7+CD45RA+ phenotype. The sequenced material came from naive CD8+ T cells from blood, with Jurkat cell RNA spiked in. The subset denotes: FACS-sorted CD8+CD4-CCR7+CD45RA+ naive T cells. The receptor was isolated from a human donor in good health. Some libraries in this study had Jurkat cell RNA spiked in. The rearrangement links TRBV2 to TRBJ2-3, with D unclear. CDR3 sequence (DNA): TGTGCCAGCAGTGAGACGGCACGGGATACGCAGTATTTT. It encodes CASSETARDTQYF.